Shown below are 28 T cell receptor gamma chains from a single sample sequenced in a study of gamma-delta chains in newborns, infants, children. With CATT, TCRdb re-called clones from the reads. The sample records approximately 1,700 gamma-chain clones, approximately 12% being singletons. Material: blood. The receptors shown here come from a child who was a newborn, infant or young child, either healthy, febrile or measles-vaccinated (not recorded which).

With regard to this clone: Additional DNA sequences in this sample encode the identical CDR3. The V call is TRGV9, the J call TRGJP. Unmatched junction bases numbered 5, after V lost 0 bases and J lost 6 bases. The germline V gene encodes CDR1 GITISATS and CDR2 ISYDGTV (reference sequence). CDR3 length: 17 amino acids. CDR3 in amino acids: CALWEVWSELGKKIKVF. CDR3 nucleotide sequence: TGTGCCTTGTGGGAGGTGTGGTCAGAGTTGGGCAAAAAAATCAAGGTATTT.

The J gene has no call, while the V gene is TRGV9. The CDR3 has 15 amino acids. The germline V gene has CDR1 GITISATS and CDR2 ISYDGTV (reference sequence). Here the CDR3 reads CALWTKEVGQQIKVF. CDR3 bases: TGTGCCTTGTGGACCAAAGAGGTGGGCCAACAAATAAAGGTCTTT.

This clone was observed a handful of times. Germline is not matched at one junction end, which may reflect a read error. This same CDR3 is encoded by further DNA sequences in the sample. The chain carries TRGV9 and TRGJP. In germline, CDR1 is GITISATS, CDR2 ISYDGTV (reference sequence). This CDR3 has 17 amino acids. As DNA, the CDR3 is TGTGCCTTGTGGGAGGTGCATGACGAGTTGGGTAAAAAAATCAAGGTATTT. It yields the protein CALWEVHDELGKKIKVF.

By frequency in the sample, this clone is medium-sized (0.01 to 0.1%). Other nucleotide sequences from this sample produce the same CDR3. The chain combines TRGV9 with TRGJP. The J segment lost 7 bases and the V segment lost 1 base, leaving 7 bases of the junction unmatched. The CDR3 has 17 residues. Germline CDR1 GITISATS, CDR2 ISYDGTV (reference sequence). The CDR3: CALWEVLLELGKKIKVF. DNA of the CDR3: TGTGCCTTGTGGGAGGTATTATTGGAGTTGGGCAAAAAAATCAAGGTATTT.

Details on this clone: One junction end does not reproduce the germline sequence, and a read error may be involved. V and J are TRGV9 and TRGJP. The CDR3 extends over 18 amino acids. The germline V gene has CDR1 GITISATS and CDR2 ISYDGTV (reference sequence). CDR3 sequence: CALWEVHPQELGRKIKVF. CDR3 sequence (DNA): TGTGCCTTGTGGGAGGTGCACCCGCAAGAGTTGGGCAGAAAAATCAAGGTATTT.

To note about this clone: TCRdb shows a much larger clone's protein in place of this DNA's translation, and the two differ at residue 7, likely through a read error; the protein shown is translated from the DNA. The chain employs TRGV9 and TRGJP. The V gene's germline CDR1 is GITISATS and CDR2 ISYDGTV (reference sequence). The CDR3 has 16 amino acids. J lost 5 bases, V lost 3 bases, and 4 bases had no gene match. The CDR3 region is CALWEPEELGKKIKVF. CDR3 nucleotide sequence: TGTGCCTTGTGGGAGCCGGAAGAGTTGGGCAAAAAAATCAAGGTATTT.

This clone rates as medium-sized. The chain links TRGV9 to TRGJP. V dropped 5 bases and J dropped 4; count of bases not matched to a gene: 5. Germline V CDR1 and CDR2: GITISATS, ISYDGTV (reference sequence). The CDR3 totals 16 residues. This CDR3 reads CALWGNQELGKKIKVF. CDR3 nucleotides: TGTGCCTTGTGGGGGAATCAAGAGTTGGGCAAAAAAATCAAGGTATTT.

The chain uses TRGV9 and TRGJ1 or TRGJ2. Per the germline V gene, CDR1 is GITISATS and CDR2 is ISYDGTV (reference sequence). This CDR3 spans 10 amino acids. Unmatched junction bases numbered 0, after V lost 2 bases and J lost 8 bases. The CDR3 nucleotides are TGTGCCTTGTGGGAGGATAAGAAACTCTTT. Translation: CALWEDKKLF.

This chain joins TRGV9 and TRGJP. CDR1 and CDR2 from the germline V gene are GITISATS and ISYDGTV (reference sequence). CDR3 length equals 17 residues. V shed 1 base and J 8 bases; nucleotides not matched to a gene: 8. Written as DNA, the CDR3 is TGTGCCTTGTGGGAGGTCCACTCTCAGTTGGGCAAAAAAATCAAGGTATTT. This sequence encodes CALWEVHSQLGKKIKVF.

By sample share, this clone is medium-sized. The sample has other DNA sequences that encode this CDR3 too. The chain has TRGV9 and TRGJP. This CDR3 has 16 residues. From germline, CDR1 is GITISATS and CDR2 ISYDGTV (reference sequence). The V segment lost 4 bases and the J segment 6 bases; nucleotides outside the gene matches: 6. The CDR3 bases are TGTGCCTTGTGGGAAAGGGGAGAGTTGGGCAAAAAAATCAAGGTATTT. Translation: CALWERGELGKKIKVF.

This clone is labeled as medium-sized. A far larger clone is one base from this, pointing to a likely read error. The chain has TRGV9 and TRGJP. Germline lookup yields CDR1 GITISATS and CDR2 ISYDGTV (reference sequence). The CDR3 has 16 amino acids. CDR3 region: CALWEVQELGEKIKVF. CDR3 in DNA: TGTGCCTTGTGGGAGGTGCAAGAGTTGGGCGAAAAAATCAAGGTATTT.

Of note for this clone: The same CDR3 is also encoded by other DNA sequences in this sample. The V gene is TRGV9, the J gene TRGJP. The germline V gene has CDR1 GITISATS and CDR2 ISYDGTV (reference sequence). Trimming took 1 base from V and 4 from J; bases not matched to a gene: 4. The CDR3 is 17 amino acids. The CDR3 DNA follows: TGTGCCTTGTGGGAGGTCGAACAAGAGTTGGGCAAAAAAATCAAGGTATTT. This gives the protein CALWEVEQELGKKIKVF.

To note about this clone: A much larger clone sits a single nucleotide away, making a read error possible. Other DNA sequences in the sample encode the same CDR3. This sequence joins TRGV9 and TRGJP. This CDR3 is built from 17 residues. V lost 0 bases, J lost 7 bases, and 6 bases stayed unmatched. Looked up from germline, CDR1 is GITISATS and CDR2 is ISYDGTV (reference sequence). For the CDR3, the DNA is TGTGCCTTGTGGGAGGTGCACCCCGAGTTGGGCAAAAAAATCAAGGTATTT. It specifies CALWEVHPELGKKIKVF.

This clone appeared a few times. TCRdb has a much larger clone's protein, which differs at residue 13 from the translation of this DNA, likely because of a read error; what is shown is the protein translated from the DNA. The chain carries TRGV9 and TRGJP. The CDR3 is made up of 15 amino acids. CDR1 and CDR2 (germline): GITISATS, ISYDGTV (reference sequence). The CDR3 region is CALWAQELGKKIRVF. Written as DNA, the CDR3 is TGTGCCTTGTGGGCCCAAGAGTTGGGCAAAAAAATCAGGGTATTT.

On this clone itself: One end of the junction does not line up with germline, which may come from a read error. This specimen includes other DNA sequences encoding the same CDR3. This chain joins TRGV9 and TRGJP. Per the germline V gene, CDR1 is GITISATS and CDR2 is ISYDGTV (reference sequence). There are 19 residues in the CDR3. CDR3 protein: CALWEVHGGQELGKKIKVF. CDR3 DNA: TGCGCCTTGTGGGAGGTGCACGGGGGGCAAGAGTTGGGCAAAAAAATCAAGGTATTT.

In its sample, this clone was seen once. This chain joins TRGV9 and TRGJP. The CDR3 has 17 residues. In germline, CDR1 is GITISATS, CDR2 ISYDGTV (reference sequence). Trimming removed 5 bases from V and 8 bases from J; junction bases left unmatched: 12. The CDR3 coding sequence is TGTGCCTTGTGGGGGGTCCCAATTAAGTTGGGCAAAAAAATCAAGGTATTT. Protein product: CALWGVPIKLGKKIKVF.

A word on this clone: One junction end does not reproduce the germline sequence, and a read error may be involved. The chain uses TRGV3 and TRGJ1 or TRGJ2. Germline CDR1 reads VTNTFY; CDR2 reads YDVSTARD (reference sequence). CDR3 length: 13 amino acids. DNA for the CDR3: TGTACCACCTGGGACCCGAATTATTATAAGAAACTCTTT. Protein product: CTTWDPNYYKKLF.

In its sample, this clone was seen a few times. A far larger clone lies a single base away; this is likely a read error. This chain links TRGV9 with TRGJP. Germline V CDR1 and CDR2: GITISATS, ISYDGTV (reference sequence). The CDR3 has 15 residues. This chain's CDR3 is CTLWEEELGKKIKVF. In nucleotides, the CDR3 is TGTACCTTGTGGGAGGAAGAGTTGGGCAAAAAAATCAAGGTATTT.

This clone is deemed large. This specimen includes other DNA sequences encoding the same CDR3. The chain has TRGV9 and TRGJP. This CDR3 has 15 residues. After removal of 3 bases from V and 9 bases from J, the junction contained 5 bases not matched to a gene. Looked up from germline, CDR1 is GITISATS and CDR2 is ISYDGTV (reference sequence). In DNA, the CDR3 is TGTGCCTTGTGGGAGATGGCGTTGGGCAAAAAAATCAAGGTATTT. This gives the protein CALWEMALGKKIKVF.

This chain links TRGV9 with TRGJP. V was pared by 5 bases and J by 3 bases, with 7 bases of the junction left unmatched. The CDR3 covers 17 residues. In germline, CDR1 is GITISATS, CDR2 ISYDGTV (reference sequence). The CDR3 DNA follows: TGTGCCTTGTGGGGAGTGCCGCAAGAGTTGGGCAAAAAAATCAAGGTATTT. It codes for CALWGVPQELGKKIKVF.

The CDR3 reads CATWDGHKKLF. The CDR3 DNA reads as TGTGCCACCTGGGACGGGCATAAGAAACTCTTT. The gene calls are TRGV2 and TRGJ1 or TRGJ2. CDR3 length: 11 amino acids. The junction had 1 base not matched to a gene; V was cut back by 0 bases and J by 8 bases. Germline CDR1 reads EGSNGY; CDR2 reads YDSYNSKV.

In regard to this clone: This clone may be a read error of a much larger clone one base away. The rearrangement joins TRGV9 to TRGJP. CDR1 is GITISATS, CDR2 ISYDGTV, per germline (reference sequence). This CDR3 is 17 amino acids long. CDR3 nucleotide sequence: TGTGCCTTGTGGGAGGTGCGTGGTGAGTTGGGCAAAAAAACCAAGGTATTT. Translated: CALWEVRGELGKKTKVF.

Turning to this clone: The TCRdb record carries a much larger clone's protein, which differs from this DNA's translation at residue 4; a read error is the likely cause, and the protein listed here is the DNA translation. The J gene is TRGJP, the V gene TRGV9. After removal of 9 bases from V and 5 bases from J, the junction contained 7 bases not matched to a gene. From germline, CDR1 is GITISATS and CDR2 ISYDGTV (reference sequence). The CDR3 loop spans 15 amino acids. CDR3 residues: CALRTKELGKKIKVF. In DNA, the CDR3 is TGTGCCTTGCGGACCAAAGAGTTGGGCAAAAAAATCAAGGTATTT.

In regard to this clone: A much larger clone lies a single base off, so this may be a read error. In the same sample, other DNA sequences code for this CDR3. This chain uses TRGV9 with TRGJP. This CDR3 contains 17 residues. From germline, CDR1 is GITISATS and CDR2 ISYDGTV (reference sequence). CDR3 region: CALWEAPQELGKKIKVF. The CDR3 DNA follows: TGTGCTTTGTGGGAGGCCCCGCAAGAGTTGGGCAAAAAAATCAAGGTATTT.

Remarks on this clone: A much larger clone differs by one base, so this may be a read error. Within the sample, other DNA sequences also encode this same CDR3. The chain employs TRGV9 and TRGJP. Trimming removed 0 bases from V and 3 bases from J; junction bases left unmatched: 2. CDR1 and CDR2 from the germline V gene are GITISATS and ISYDGTV (reference sequence). The length of the CDR3 is 17 residues. The CDR3 bases are TGTGCCTTGTGGGAGGTGGCGCAAGAGTTGGGCAAAAAAATCAAGGTATTT. The encoded protein is CALWEVAQELGKKIKVF.

This clone is large by share. This same CDR3 is encoded by further DNA sequences in the sample. This chain joins TRGV9 and TRGJP. This CDR3 region has 15 residues. Looked up from germline, CDR1 is GITISATS and CDR2 is ISYDGTV (reference sequence). V shed 5 bases and J 4 bases; nucleotides not matched to a gene: 2. This chain's CDR3 is CALWVQELGKKIKVF. The CDR3 coding sequence is TGTGCCTTGTGGGTACAAGAGTTGGGCAAAAAAATCAAGGTATTT.

A word on this clone: This probably arose from a read error, given a far larger clone one base away. This sample also contains other DNA sequences that code for the same CDR3. This chain links TRGV9 with TRGJP. After removal of 0 bases from V and 9 bases from J, the junction contained 2 bases not matched to a gene. Germline CDR1 and CDR2: GITISATS and ISYDGTV (reference sequence). The CDR3 covers 15 residues. CDR3 region: CALWEVGLGKKIKVF. DNA for the CDR3: TGTGCCTTGTGGGAGGTGGGGTTGGGCAAAAAAATCAAGGTATTT.

This clone has more than one count but fewer than ten. This rearrangement joins TRGV9 to TRGJP. Losses at the gene ends were 5 bases for V and 7 bases for J; bases not matched to a gene: 5. CDR3 size: 15 residues. Germline V CDR1 and CDR2: GITISATS, ISYDGTV (reference sequence). Written as DNA, the CDR3 is TGTGCCTTGTGGGTAGAGGAGTTGGGCAAAAAAATCAAGGTATTT. Translation gives CALWVEELGKKIKVF.